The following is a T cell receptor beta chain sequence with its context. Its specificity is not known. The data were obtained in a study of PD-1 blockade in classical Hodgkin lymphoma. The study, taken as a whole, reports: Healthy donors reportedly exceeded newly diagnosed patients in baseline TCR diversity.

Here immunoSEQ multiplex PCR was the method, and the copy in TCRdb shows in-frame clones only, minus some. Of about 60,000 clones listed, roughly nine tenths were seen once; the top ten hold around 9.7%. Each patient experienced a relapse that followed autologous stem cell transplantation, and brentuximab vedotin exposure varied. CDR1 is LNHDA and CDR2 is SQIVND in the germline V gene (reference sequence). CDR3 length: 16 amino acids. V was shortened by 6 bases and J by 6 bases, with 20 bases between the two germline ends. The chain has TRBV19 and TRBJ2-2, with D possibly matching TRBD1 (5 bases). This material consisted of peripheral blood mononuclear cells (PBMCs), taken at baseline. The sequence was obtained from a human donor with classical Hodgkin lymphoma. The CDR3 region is CASRPGRVRESGELFF. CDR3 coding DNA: TGTGCCAGTAGACCAGGCAGGGTTAGGGAATCCGGGGAGCTGTTTTTT.